Detailed here is one T cell receptor beta chain. Per the authors' pipeline: By means of reference gene primer amplification, nucleated cell counts were estimated. TCRdb keeps only in-frame clones here, not all; method: immunoSEQ multiplex PCR. The D gene and trimming were derived from the DNA, and the V and J assignments and clone size from that table. The sample contains more than 150,000 clones, more than 75% of which appear only once. The sample belongs to a study of blood T cell repertoires in COVID-19. Across the study: Samples of COVID-19 (acute and convalescent) were obtained from the United States, Italy and Spain. PBMCs, B-cell-depleted T cells, or T cells provided the cDNA or gDNA that made up the material.

Germline V gene sequence: CDR1 SGDLS, CDR2 YYNGEE. J was trimmed by 3 bases and V by 4 bases; bases with no gene match: 10. This CDR3 spans 16 amino acids. The sample consisted of peripheral blood. The clonotype originates from a man aged 40-49 years with active or convalescent COVID-19. This rearrangement joins TRBV9 to TRBJ2-3, with 8 positions matching TRBD2. For the CDR3, the DNA is TGTGCCAGCAGCCCTCTCGCGGGGGGCCTTACAGATACGCAGTATTTT. Protein sequence: CASSPLAGGLTDTQYF.